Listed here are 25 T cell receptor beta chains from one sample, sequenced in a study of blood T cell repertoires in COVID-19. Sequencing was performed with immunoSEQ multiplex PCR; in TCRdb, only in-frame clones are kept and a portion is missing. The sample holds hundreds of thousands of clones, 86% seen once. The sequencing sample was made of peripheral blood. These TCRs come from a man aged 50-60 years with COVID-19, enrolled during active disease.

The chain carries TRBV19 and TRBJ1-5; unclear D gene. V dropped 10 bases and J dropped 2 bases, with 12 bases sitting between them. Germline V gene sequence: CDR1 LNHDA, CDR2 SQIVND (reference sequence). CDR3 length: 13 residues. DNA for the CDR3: TGTGCCACCTCGACATCCGGCAATCAGCCCCAGCATTTT. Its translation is CATSTSGNQPQHF.

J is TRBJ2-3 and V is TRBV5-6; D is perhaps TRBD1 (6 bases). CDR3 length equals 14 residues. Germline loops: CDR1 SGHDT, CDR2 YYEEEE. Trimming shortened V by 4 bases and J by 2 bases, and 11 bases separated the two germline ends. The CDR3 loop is CASSVRDNTDTQYF. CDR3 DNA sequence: TGTGCCAGCAGCGTCCGGGACAACACAGATACGCAGTATTTT.

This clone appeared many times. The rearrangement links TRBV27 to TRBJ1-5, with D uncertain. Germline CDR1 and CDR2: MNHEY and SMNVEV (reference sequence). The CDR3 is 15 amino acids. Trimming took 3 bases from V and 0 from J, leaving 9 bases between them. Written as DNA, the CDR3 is TGTGCCAGCAGTTTCGCAGGAGGTAGCAATCAGCCCCAGCATTTT. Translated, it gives CASSFAGGSNQPQHF.

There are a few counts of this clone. The CDR3 is CASSQAQGMGSPLHF. For the CDR3, the DNA is TGTGCCAGCAGCCAAGCCCAGGGGATGGGTTCACCCCTCCACTTT. The rearrangement joins TRBV14 to TRBJ1-6, with a weak D call TRBD1 (6 bases). The CDR3 runs to 15 residues. Germline values: CDR1 SGHDN, CDR2 FVKESK. V was clipped by 1 base and J by 9 bases, with 13 bases between them.

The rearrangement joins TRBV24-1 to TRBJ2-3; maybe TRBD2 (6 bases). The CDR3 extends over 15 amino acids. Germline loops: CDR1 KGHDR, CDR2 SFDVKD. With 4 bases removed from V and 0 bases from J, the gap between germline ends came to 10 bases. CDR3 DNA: TGTGCCACCAGTGACACAAGCGGGAGCACAGATACGCAGTATTTT. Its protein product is CATSDTSGSTDTQYF.

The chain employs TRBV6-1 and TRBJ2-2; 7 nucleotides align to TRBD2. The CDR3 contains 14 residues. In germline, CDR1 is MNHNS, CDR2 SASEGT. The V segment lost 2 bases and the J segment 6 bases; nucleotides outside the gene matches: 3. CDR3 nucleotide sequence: TGTGCCAGCAGTGAACTACGGGGGGCCGGGGAGCTGTTTTTT. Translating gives CASSELRGAGELFF.

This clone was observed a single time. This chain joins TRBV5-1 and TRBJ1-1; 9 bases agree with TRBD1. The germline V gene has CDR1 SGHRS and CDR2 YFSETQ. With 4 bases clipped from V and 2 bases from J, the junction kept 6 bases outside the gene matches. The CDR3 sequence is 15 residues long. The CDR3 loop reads CASSRGTGLNTEAFF. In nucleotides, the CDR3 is TGCGCCAGCAGCCGCGGGACAGGGTTAAACACTGAAGCTTTCTTT.

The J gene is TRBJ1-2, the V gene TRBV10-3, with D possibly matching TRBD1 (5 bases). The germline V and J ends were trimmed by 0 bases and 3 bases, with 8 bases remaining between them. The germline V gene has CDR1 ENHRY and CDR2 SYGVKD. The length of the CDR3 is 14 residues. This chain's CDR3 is CAISESVGDYGYTF. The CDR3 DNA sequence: TGTGCCATCAGTGAGTCAGTAGGGGACTATGGCTACACCTTC.

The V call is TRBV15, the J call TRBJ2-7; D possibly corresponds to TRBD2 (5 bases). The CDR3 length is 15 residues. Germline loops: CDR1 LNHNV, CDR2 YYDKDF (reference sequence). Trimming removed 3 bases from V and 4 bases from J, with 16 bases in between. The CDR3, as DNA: TGTGCCACCAGCAGGGCCGAGGGTTCGGGTTACGAGCAGTACTTC. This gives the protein CATSRAEGSGYEQYF.

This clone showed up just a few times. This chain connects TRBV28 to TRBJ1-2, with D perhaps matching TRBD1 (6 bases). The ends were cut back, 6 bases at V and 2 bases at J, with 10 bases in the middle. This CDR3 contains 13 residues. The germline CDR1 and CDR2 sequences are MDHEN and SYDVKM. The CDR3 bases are TGTGCCAGCAGCTGGGACATAAACTATGGCTACACCTTC. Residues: CASSWDINYGYTF.

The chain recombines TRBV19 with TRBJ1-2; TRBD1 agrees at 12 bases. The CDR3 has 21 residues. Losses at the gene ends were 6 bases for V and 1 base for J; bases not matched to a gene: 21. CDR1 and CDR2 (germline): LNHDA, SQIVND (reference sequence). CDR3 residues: CASRLSGTGGAVRDGNYGYTF. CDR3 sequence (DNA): TGTGCCAGTAGACTCTCCGGGACAGGGGGCGCTGTTCGCGATGGTAACTATGGCTACACCTTC.

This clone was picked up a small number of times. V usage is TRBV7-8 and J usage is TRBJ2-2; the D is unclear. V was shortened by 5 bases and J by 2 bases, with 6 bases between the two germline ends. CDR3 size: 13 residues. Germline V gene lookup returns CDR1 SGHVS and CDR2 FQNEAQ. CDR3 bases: TGTGCCAGCAGCGACATAAACACCGGGGAGCTGTTTTTT. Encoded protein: CASSDINTGELFF.

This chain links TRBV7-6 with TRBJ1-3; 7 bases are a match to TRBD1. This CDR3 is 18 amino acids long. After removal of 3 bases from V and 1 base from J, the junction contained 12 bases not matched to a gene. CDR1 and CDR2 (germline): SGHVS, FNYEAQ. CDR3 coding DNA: TGTGCCAGCAGCTTTGGCCAGATGGGACAGCTATCTGGAAACACCATATATTTT. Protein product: CASSFGQMGQLSGNTIYF.

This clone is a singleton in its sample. CDR3: CASSPTQGWVNIQYF. The CDR3 DNA follows: TGTGCCAGCAGCCCCACACAGGGCTGGGTAAACATTCAGTACTTC. The rearrangement joins TRBV3-1 (or the pseudogene TRBV3-2) to TRBJ2-4, with D perhaps TRBD1 (6 bases). Germline V gives CDR1 LGHDT, CDR2 YNNKEL (reference sequence). The CDR3 length is 15 residues. With 4 bases removed from V and 6 bases from J, the gap between germline ends came to 16 bases.

Here the CDR3 reads CASTGARQGTEAFF. CDR3 nucleotides: TGTGCCAGCACTGGGGCCCGGCAAGGGACTGAAGCTTTCTTT. This sequence joins TRBV2 and TRBJ1-1; TRBD1 might be the D (5 bases). From germline, CDR1 is SNHLY and CDR2 FYNNEI. The V end lost 7 bases, the J end lost 5 bases, and 17 bases lay between the germline ends. This CDR3 is built from 14 residues.

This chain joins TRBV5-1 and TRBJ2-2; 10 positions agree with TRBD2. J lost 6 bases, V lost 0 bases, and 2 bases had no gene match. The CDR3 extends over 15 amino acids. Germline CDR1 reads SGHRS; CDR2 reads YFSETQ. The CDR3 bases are TGCGCCAGCAGCTTGGGAGCGGGAGGGCCCGGGGAGCTGTTTTTT. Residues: CASSLGAGGPGELFF.

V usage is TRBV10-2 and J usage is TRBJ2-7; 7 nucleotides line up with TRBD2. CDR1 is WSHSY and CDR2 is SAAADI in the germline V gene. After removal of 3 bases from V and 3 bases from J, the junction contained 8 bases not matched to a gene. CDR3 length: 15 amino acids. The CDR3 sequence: CASSEAGLPSYEQYF. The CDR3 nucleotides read TGCGCCAGCAGTGAAGCGGGACTCCCAAGCTACGAGCAGTACTTC.

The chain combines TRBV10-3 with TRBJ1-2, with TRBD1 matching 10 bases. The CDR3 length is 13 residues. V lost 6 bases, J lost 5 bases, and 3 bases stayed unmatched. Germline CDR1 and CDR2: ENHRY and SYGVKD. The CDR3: CAIRDRGGYGYTF. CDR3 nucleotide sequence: TGTGCCATCAGGGACAGGGGGGGATATGGCTACACCTTC.

This CDR3 is CASSLWHSYEQYF. DNA for the CDR3: TGTGCCAGCAGCTTGTGGCACAGTTACGAGCAGTACTTC. The chain is built from TRBV11-2 and TRBJ2-7, with no clear D. Germline CDR1 and CDR2: SGHAT and FQNNGV. Trimming took off 3 bases at V and 4 bases at J, with 10 bases between the two ends. CDR3 length equals 13 residues.

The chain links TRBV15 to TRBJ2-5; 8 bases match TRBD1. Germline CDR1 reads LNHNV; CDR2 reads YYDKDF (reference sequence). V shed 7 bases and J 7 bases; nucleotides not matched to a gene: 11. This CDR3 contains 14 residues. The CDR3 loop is CATTMDRVMGTQYF. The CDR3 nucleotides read TGTGCCACCACTATGGACAGGGTGATGGGGACCCAGTACTTC.

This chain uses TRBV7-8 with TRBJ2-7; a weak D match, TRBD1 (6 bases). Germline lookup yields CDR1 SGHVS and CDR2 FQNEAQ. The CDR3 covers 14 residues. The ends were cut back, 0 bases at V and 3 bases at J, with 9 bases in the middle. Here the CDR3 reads CASSLARQDYEQYF. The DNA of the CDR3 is TGTGCCAGCAGCTTAGCGCGACAGGACTACGAGCAGTACTTC.

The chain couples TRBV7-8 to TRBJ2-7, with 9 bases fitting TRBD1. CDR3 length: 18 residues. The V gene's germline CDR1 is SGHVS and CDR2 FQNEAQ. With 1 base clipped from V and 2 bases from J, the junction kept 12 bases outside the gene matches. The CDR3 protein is CASSLVWTGAIDAYEQYF. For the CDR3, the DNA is TGTGCCAGCAGCTTAGTGTGGACAGGGGCAATTGATGCCTACGAGCAGTACTTC.

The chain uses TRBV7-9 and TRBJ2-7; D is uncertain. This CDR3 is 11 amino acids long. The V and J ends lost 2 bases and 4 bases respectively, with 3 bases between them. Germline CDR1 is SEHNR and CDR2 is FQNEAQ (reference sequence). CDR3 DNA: TGTGCCAGCAGCTTATCTTACGAGCAGTACTTC. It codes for CASSLSYEQYF.

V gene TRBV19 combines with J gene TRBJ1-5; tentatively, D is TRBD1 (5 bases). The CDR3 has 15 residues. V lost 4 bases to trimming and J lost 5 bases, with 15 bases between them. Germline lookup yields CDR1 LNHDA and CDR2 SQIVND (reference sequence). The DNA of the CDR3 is TGTGCCAGTAGTACCCCAGGGATTGGTTATCAGCCCCAGCATTTT. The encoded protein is CASSTPGIGYQPQHF.

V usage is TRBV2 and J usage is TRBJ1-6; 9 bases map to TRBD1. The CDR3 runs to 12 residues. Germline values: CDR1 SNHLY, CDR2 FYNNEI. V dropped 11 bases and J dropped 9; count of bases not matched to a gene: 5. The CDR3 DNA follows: TGTGCCTCACGACAGGGGGGTTCACCCCTCCACTTT. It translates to CASRQGGSPLHF. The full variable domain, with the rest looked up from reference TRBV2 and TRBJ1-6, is EPEVTQTPSHQVTQMGQEVILRCVPISNHLYFYWYRQILGQKVEFLVSFYNNEISEKSEIFDDQFSVERPDGSNFTLKIRSTKLEDSAMYFCASRQGGSPLHFGNGTRLTVT.